This TCR beta chain was retrieved from a study of blood T cell repertoires in COVID-19. For the study at large: The United States, Italy and Spain provided the acute and convalescent COVID-19 samples.

In the source study's methods: How many nucleated cells were present was estimated from reference gene primer amplification. Produced via immunoSEQ multiplex PCR; TCRdb's table is partial and in-frame only. Clonal size and the V and J genes are those of that table, whereas D and trimming came from the DNA. The profile shows approximately 210,000 clones, 80% to 90% of them singletons. This CDR3 is 16 amino acids long. The J segment lost 6 bases and the V segment lost 5 bases, leaving 7 bases of the junction unmatched. Germline V gene data show CDR1 as MNHEY and CDR2 as SMNVEV (reference sequence). Sequenced input: peripheral blood. This sequence joins TRBV27 and TRBJ2-1, with 13 bases fitting TRBD2. This receptor was taken from a woman aged 50 to 60 with acute or convalescent COVID-19. The CDR3 is CASSGRGLAGFNEQFF. DNA of the CDR3: TGTGCCAGCAGTGGGCGGGGACTAGCGGGATTCAATGAGCAGTTCTTC.